The 8 T cell receptor beta chains below were found in one sample sequenced in a study of response to subunit inactivated influenza vaccine. MiXCR, applied by TCRdb to the RT-PCR reads, yields one record per CDR3 protein. The table records around 850,000 distinct CDR3 sequences, roughly 20% of them present only once. The sequences come from PBMCs from blood, collected 5 days after vaccination. The receptors originated from a man aged 50 or older who received an inactivated influenza vaccine.

The chain links TRBV5-1 to TRBJ2-7; a possible D gene is TRBD2 (6 bases). There are 14 residues in the CDR3. Trimming pared 0 bases from V and 5 bases from J, leaving 12 bases between. Germline CDR1 SGHRS, CDR2 YFSETQ. DNA for the CDR3: TGCGCCAGCAGCTTGGGCGGGAATCTCAACGAGCAGTACTTC. The encoded protein is CASSLGGNLNEQYF.

This clonotype has only a few counts. The V call is TRBV12-3 or TRBV12-4, the J call TRBJ1-5; possibly TRBD1 for D (5 bases). V was clipped by 5 bases and J by 2 bases, with 19 bases between them. The CDR3 is 17 amino acids. The CDR3 DNA sequence: TGTGCCAGCAGTATAGGGGATAGGGGATATGGCAATCAGCCCCAGCATTTT. This codes for CASSIGDRGYGNQPQHF.

This rearrangement joins TRBV9 to TRBJ2-1; the D gene is possibly TRBD2 (6 bases). V was shortened by 0 bases and J by 4 bases, with 14 bases between the two germline ends. CDR1 is SGDLS, CDR2 YYNGEE, per germline. CDR3 length: 16 amino acids. The CDR3 region has the DNA TGTGCCAGCAGCGTAGAGGGTGGGAGGCCTTACAATGAGCAGTTCTTC. Protein: CASSVEGGRPYNEQFF.

There are a few counts of this clonotype. The rearrangement uses TRBV4-1 and TRBJ2-1, with 8 bases aligning to TRBD2. The CDR3 has 22 residues. The V segment lost 1 base and the J segment 0 bases; nucleotides outside the gene matches: 20. Per germline, CDR1 MGHRA and CDR2 YSYEKL. CDR3 protein: CASSQGGAGTSSLSTSYNEQFF. In DNA form, the CDR3 reads TGCGCCAGCAGCCAAGGTGGGGCGGGGACTAGTTCGTTGAGTACCTCCTACAATGAGCAGTTCTTC.

The J gene is TRBJ2-3, the V gene TRBV4-3, with TRBD2 as a possible D gene (5 bases). Germline CDR1 is LGHNA and CDR2 is YSLEER. This CDR3 comprises 15 residues. V lost 0 bases and J 4 bases, leaving 11 bases between the germline ends. The CDR3 reads CASSQDHREADTQYF. In DNA, the CDR3 is TGCGCCAGCAGCCAAGATCACCGGGAAGCAGATACGCAGTATTTT.

This clonotype was seen ten or more times. V and J are TRBV10-3 and TRBJ2-3; TRBD2 matches 12 bases. Germline-derived CDR1 and CDR2 are ENHRY and SYGVKD. V was clipped by 0 bases and J by 4 bases; unmatched bases: 8. The CDR3 runs 18 residues. The CDR3 spells CAISESKTSGSFADTQYF. The CDR3 DNA reads TGTGCCATCAGTGAGTCAAAGACTAGCGGGAGTTTCGCAGATACGCAGTATTTT.

This clonotype occurred a few times. The V call is TRBV7-9, the J call TRBJ1-2; 7 bases match TRBD1. The V gene end was trimmed by 5 bases and the J gene end by 4 bases; junction bases not matched to a gene: 10. Per germline, CDR1 SEHNR and CDR2 FQNEAQ (reference sequence). This CDR3 contains 15 residues. The CDR3 region is CASSVGTVRSYGYTF. The CDR3 coding sequence is TGTGCCAGCAGCGTTGGGACAGTTCGATCCTATGGCTACACCTTC.

This clonotype was recorded many times. The chain joins TRBV7-2 to TRBJ2-1; 10 bases are a match to TRBD2. From germline, CDR1 is SGHTA and CDR2 FQGNSA. Unmatched junction bases numbered 3, after V lost 3 bases and J lost 7 bases. The CDR3 loop spans 14 amino acids. CDR3 amino acids: CASSLTSGRNEQFF. The CDR3 bases are TGTGCCAGCAGCTTGACTAGCGGGCGAAATGAGCAGTTCTTC.